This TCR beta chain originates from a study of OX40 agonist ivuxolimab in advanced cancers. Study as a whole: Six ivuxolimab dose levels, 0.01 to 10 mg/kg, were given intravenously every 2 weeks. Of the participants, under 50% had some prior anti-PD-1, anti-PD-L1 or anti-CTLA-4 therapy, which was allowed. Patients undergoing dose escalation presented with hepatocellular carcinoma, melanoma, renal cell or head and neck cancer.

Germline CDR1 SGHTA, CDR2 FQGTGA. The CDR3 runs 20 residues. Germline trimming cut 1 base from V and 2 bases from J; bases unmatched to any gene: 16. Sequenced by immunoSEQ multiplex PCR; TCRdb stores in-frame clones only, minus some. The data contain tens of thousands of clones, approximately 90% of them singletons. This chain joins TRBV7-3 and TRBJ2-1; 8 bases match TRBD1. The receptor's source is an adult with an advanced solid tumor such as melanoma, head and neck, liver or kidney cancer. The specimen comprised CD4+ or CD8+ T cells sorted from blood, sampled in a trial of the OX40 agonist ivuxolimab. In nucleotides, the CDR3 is TGTGCCAGCAGCTTAAGTGACAGGGGAACGGGGGCTGAGGCCTACAATGAGCAGTTCTTC. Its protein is CASSLSDRGTGAEAYNEQFF.